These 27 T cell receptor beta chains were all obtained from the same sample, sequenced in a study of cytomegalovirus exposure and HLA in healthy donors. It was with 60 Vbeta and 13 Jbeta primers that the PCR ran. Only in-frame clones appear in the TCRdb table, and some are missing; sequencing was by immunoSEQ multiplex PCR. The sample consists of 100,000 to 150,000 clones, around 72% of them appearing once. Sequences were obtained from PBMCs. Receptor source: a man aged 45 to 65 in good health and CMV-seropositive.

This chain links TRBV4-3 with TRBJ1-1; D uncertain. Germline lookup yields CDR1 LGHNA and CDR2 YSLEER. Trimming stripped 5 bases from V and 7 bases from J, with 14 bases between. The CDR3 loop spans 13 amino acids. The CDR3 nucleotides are TGCGCCAGCAGCGGAGGGCTGGGCAGTGAAGCTTTCTTT. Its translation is CASSGGLGSEAFF.

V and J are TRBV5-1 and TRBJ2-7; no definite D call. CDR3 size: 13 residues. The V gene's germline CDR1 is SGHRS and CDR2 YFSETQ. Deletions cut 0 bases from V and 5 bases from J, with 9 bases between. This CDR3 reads CASSLASPDEQYF. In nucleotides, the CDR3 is TGCGCCAGCAGCTTGGCTAGTCCCGACGAGCAGTACTTC. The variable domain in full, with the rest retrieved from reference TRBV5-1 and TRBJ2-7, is KAGVTQTPRYLIKTRGQQVTLSCSPISGHRSVSWYQQTPGQGLQFLFEYFSETQRNKGNFPGRFSGRQFSNSRSEMNVSTLELGDSALYLCASSLASPDEQYFGPGTRLTVT.

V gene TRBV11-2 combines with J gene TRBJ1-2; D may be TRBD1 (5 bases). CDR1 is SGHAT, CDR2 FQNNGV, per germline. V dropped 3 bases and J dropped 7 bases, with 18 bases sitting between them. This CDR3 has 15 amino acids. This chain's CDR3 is CASSFSDGPGLGYTF. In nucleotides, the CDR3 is TGTGCCAGCAGCTTCTCGGACGGTCCGGGACTTGGCTACACCTTC.

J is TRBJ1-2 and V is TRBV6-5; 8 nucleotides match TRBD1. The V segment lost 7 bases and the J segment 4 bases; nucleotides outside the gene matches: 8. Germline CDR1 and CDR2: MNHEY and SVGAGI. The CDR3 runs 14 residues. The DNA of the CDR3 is TGTGCCAGCACCGCCGGACAGGGATTCTATGGCTACACCTTC. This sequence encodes CASTAGQGFYGYTF.

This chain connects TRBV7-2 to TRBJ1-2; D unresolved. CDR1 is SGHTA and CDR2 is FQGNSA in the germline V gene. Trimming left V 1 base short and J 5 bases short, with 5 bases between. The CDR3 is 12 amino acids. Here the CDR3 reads CASSLGRYGYTF. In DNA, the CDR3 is TGTGCCAGCAGCTTAGGTAGATATGGCTACACCTTC. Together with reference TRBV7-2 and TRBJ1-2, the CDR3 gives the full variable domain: GAGVSQSPSNKVTEKGKDVELRCDPISGHTALYWYRQSLGQGLEFLIYFQGNSAPDKSGLPSDRFSAERTGGSVSTLTIQRTQQEDSAVYLCASSLGRYGYTFGSGTRLTVV.

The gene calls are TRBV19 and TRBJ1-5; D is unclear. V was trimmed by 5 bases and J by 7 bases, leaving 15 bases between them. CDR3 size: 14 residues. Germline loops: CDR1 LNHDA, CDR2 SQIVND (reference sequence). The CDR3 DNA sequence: TGTGCCAGTAGTCTACTCATTCCCCAACAGCCCCAGCATTTT. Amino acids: CASSLLIPQQPQHF.

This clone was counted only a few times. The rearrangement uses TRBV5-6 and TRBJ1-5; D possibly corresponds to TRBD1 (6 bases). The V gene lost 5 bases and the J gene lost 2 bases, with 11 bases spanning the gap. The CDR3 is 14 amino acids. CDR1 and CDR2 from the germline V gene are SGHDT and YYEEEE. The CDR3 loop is CASSARGGNQPQHF. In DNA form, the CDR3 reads TGTGCCAGCAGTGCCAGGGGAGGCAATCAGCCCCAGCATTTT.

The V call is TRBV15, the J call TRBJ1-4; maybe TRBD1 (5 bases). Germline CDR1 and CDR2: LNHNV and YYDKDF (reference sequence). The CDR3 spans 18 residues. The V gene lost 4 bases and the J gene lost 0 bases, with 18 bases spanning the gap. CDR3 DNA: TGTGCCACCAGCAAAGTACCAGGGTCCCTCGCAACTAATGAAAAACTGTTTTTT. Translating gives CATSKVPGSLATNEKLFF.

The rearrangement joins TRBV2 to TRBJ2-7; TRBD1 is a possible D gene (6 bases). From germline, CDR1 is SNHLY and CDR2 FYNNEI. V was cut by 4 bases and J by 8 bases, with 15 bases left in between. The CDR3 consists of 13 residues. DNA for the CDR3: TGTGCCAGCAGTGGGCAAGGGGGAAGCAAGCAGTACTTC. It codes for CASSGQGGSKQYF. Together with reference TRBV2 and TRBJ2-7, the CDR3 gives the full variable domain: EPEVTQTPSHQVTQMGQEVILRCVPISNHLYFYWYRQILGQKVEFLVSFYNNEISEKSEIFDDQFSVERPDGSNFTLKIRSTKLEDSAMYFCASSGQGGSKQYFGPGTRLTVT.

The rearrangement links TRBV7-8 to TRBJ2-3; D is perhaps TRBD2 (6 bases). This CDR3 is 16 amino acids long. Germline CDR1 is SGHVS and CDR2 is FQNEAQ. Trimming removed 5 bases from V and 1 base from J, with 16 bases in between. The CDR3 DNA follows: TGTGCCAGCAGCCCCCTCGGGGGAAGCGGCACAGATACGCAGTATTTT. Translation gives CASSPLGGSGTDTQYF.

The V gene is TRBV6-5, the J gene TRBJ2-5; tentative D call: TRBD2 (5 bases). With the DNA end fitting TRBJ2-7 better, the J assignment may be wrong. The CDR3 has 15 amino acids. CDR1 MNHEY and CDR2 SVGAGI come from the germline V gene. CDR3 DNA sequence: TGTGCCACCCGATTCGGGGAGCGGCTTTCCTACGAGCAGTACTTC. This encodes CATRFGERLSYEQYF.

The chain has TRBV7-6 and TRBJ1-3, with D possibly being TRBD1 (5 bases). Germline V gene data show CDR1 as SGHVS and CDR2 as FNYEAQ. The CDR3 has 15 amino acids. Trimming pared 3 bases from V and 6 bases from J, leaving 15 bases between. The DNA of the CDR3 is TGTGCCAGCAGCTTGGGGGGGGTCGGAGTAAACACCATATATTTT. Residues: CASSLGGVGVNTIYF.

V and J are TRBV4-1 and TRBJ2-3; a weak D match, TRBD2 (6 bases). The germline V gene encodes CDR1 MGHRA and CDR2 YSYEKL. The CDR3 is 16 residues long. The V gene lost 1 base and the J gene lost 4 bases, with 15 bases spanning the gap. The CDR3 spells CASSQGGGKVPDTQYF. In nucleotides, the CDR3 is TGCGCCAGCAGCCAAGGTGGGGGGAAGGTGCCAGATACGCAGTATTTT.

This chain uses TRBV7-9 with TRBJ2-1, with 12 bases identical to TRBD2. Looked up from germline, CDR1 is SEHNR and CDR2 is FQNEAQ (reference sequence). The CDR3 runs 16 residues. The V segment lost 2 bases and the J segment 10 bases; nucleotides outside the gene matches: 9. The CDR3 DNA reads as TGTGCCAGCAGCTTAAGGGGGACTAGCGGGCTGAAAGAGCAGTTCTTC. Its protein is CASSLRGTSGLKEQFF.

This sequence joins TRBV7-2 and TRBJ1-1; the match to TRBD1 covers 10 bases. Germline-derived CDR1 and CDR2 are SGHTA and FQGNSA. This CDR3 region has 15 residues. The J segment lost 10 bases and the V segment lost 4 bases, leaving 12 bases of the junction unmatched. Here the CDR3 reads CASSSLTGGLSRAFF. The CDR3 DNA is TGTGCCAGCAGCTCTCTGACAGGGGGCTTATCTCGAGCTTTCTTT.

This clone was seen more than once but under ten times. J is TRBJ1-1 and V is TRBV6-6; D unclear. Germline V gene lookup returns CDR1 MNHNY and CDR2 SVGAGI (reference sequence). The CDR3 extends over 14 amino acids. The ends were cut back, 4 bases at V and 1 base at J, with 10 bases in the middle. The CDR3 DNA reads TGTGCCAGCAGTTGGATTGGAGGGAACACTGAAGCTTTCTTT. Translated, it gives CASSWIGGNTEAFF.

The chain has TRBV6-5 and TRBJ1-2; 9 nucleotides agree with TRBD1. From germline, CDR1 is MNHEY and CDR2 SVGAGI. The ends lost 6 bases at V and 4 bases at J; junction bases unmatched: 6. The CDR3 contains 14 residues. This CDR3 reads CASRTQGAGYGYTF. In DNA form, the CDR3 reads TGTGCCAGCAGGACACAGGGGGCTGGCTATGGCTACACCTTC.

DNA of the CDR3: TGTGCCAGCAGCCTCGGACTAGCATACGAGCAGTACTTC. Translated: CASSLGLAYEQYF. The J gene is TRBJ2-7, the V gene TRBV7-3; 8 bases are a match to TRBD2. V was clipped by 5 bases and J by 4 bases; unmatched bases: 4. This CDR3 has 13 amino acids. Germline CDR1 is SGHTA and CDR2 is FQGTGA. The variable domain in full, with the rest retrieved from reference TRBV7-3 and TRBJ2-7, is GAGVSQTPSNKVTEKGKYVELRCDPISGHTALYWYRQSLGQGPEFLIYFQGTGAADDSGLPNDRFFAVRPEGSVSTLKIQRTERGDSAVYLCASSLGLAYEQYFGPGTRLTVT.

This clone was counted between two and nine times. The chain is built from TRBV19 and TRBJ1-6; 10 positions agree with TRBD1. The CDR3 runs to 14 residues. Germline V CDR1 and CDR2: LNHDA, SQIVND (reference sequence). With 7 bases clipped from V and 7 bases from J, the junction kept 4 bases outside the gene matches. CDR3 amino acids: CASNRGQGNSPLHF. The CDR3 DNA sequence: TGTGCCAGTAACCGGGGACAGGGGAATTCACCCCTCCACTTT.

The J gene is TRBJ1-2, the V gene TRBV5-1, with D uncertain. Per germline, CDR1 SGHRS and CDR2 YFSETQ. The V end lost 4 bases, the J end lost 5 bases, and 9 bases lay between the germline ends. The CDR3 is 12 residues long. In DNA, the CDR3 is TGCGCCAGCAGCCTAGGTTTTTATGGCTACACCTTC. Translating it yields CASSLGFYGYTF.

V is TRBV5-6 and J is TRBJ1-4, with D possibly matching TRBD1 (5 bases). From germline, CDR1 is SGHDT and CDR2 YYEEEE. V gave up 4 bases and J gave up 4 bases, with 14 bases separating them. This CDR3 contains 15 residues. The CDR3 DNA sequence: TGTGCCAGCAGCCTGATTAGGGGCTTTAATGAAAAACTGTTTTTT. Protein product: CASSLIRGFNEKLFF.

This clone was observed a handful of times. The CDR3 reads CASSQDVQAGNTIYF. CDR3 nucleotide sequence: TGCGCCAGCAGCCAAGACGTGCAGGCGGGAAACACCATATATTTT. The V call is TRBV4-1, the J call TRBJ1-3; D ambiguous. V lost 0 bases and J lost 4, with 10 bases in between. The CDR3 is 15 amino acids. Germline assignment: CDR1 MGHRA and CDR2 YSYEKL.

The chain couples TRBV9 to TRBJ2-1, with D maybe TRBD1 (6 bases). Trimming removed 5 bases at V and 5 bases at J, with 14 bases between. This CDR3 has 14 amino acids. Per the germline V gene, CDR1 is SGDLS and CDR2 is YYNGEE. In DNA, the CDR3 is TGTGCCAGCAGTTCCTTGACAGGACACAATGAGCAGTTCTTC. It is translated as CASSSLTGHNEQFF. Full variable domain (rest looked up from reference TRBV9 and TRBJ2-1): DSGVTQTPKHLITATGQRVTLRCSPRSGDLSVYWYQQSLDQGLQFLIQYYNGEERAKGNILERFSAQQFPDLHSELNLSSLELGDSALYFCASSSLTGHNEQFFGPGTRLTVL.

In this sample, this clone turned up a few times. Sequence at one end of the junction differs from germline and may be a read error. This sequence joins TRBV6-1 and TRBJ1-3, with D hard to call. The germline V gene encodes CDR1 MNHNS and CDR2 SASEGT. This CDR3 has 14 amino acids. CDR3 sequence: CASSVQKHSGSIEF. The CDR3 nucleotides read TGTGCCAGCAGTGTTCAAAAACATTCGGGATCGATAGAATTT.

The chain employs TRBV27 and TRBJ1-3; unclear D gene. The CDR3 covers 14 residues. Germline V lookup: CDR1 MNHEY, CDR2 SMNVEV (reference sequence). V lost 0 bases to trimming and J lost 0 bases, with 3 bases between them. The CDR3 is CASSLSASGNTIYF. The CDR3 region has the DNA TGTGCCAGCAGTTTATCGGCCTCTGGAAACACCATATATTTT.

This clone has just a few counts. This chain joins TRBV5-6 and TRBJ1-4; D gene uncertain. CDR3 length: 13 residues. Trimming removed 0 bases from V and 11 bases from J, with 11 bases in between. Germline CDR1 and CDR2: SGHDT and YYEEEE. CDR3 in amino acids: CASSLGPRAKLFF. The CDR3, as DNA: TGTGCCAGCAGCTTGGGGCCCCGAGCGAAACTGTTTTTT.

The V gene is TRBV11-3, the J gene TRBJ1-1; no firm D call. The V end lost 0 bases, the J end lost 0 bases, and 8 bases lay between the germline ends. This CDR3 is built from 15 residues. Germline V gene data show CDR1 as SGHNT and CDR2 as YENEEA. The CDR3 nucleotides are TGTGCCAGCAGCTTAGAGCCGGGGATGAACACTGAAGCTTTCTTT. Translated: CASSLEPGMNTEAFF.